The 17 T cell receptor beta chains below come from one sample, sequenced in a study of Graves' ophthalmopathy and Graves' hyperthyroidism. Investigators amplified TCR beta CDR3 regions from RNA transcripts. The first-round RT-PCR employed HTBI primers together with the Qiagen OneStep RT-PCR kit. A multiplex PCR was then performed as the second round. TCRdb re-called the multiplex PCR reads with MiXCR, one entry per CDR3 protein. This sample has hundreds of thousands of distinct CDR3 sequences, with roughly 20% found just once. The sample was peripheral blood. The origin of the receptors is a woman aged 18-29 years with stable Graves' hyperthyroidism. Some clones in this sample may be carry-over from other donors' samples.

In this sample, this clonotype turned up a few times. An end of the junction differs from the germline gene, which may be a read error. The rearrangement uses TRBV12-3 or TRBV12-4 and TRBJ1-1; D gene ambiguous. The CDR3 sequence is 11 residues long. CDR3: CASRPGSESFF. The CDR3 DNA follows: TGTGCCAGCAGGCCGGGGTCTGAATCTTTCTTT.

This clonotype occurred a few times. The CDR3 DNA is TGTGCCAGCATGGACAGGGGGAATTCACCCCTCCACTTT. Translated, it gives CASMDRGNSPLHF. This chain joins TRBV12-3 or TRBV12-4 and TRBJ1-6, with 10 positions matching TRBD1. The CDR3 is 13 amino acids. V lost 7 bases and J lost 7; bases outside the gene matches: 1.

This clonotype turned up a few times. V and J are TRBV19 and TRBJ1-3; D not resolved. Germline loops: CDR1 LNHDA, CDR2 SQIVND (reference sequence). The CDR3 consists of 12 residues. The V end was cut by 7 bases, the J end by 3 bases, with 7 bases between. The CDR3 loop is CASIGRGNTIYF. CDR3 coding DNA: TGTGCCAGTATCGGTCGTGGAAACACCATATATTTT.

The table lists this clonotype with a few counts. The chain links TRBV20-1 to TRBJ1-1; D is possibly TRBD1 (5 bases). In germline, CDR1 is DFQATT, CDR2 SNEGSKA (reference sequence). Between the trimmed V and J ends, which lost 1 base and 2 bases, there was a span of 11 bases. The CDR3 extends over 14 amino acids. The CDR3 spells CSARGGGDNTEAFF. The CDR3 nucleotides read TGCAGTGCTAGAGGCGGGGGAGATAACACTGAAGCTTTCTTT.

This clonotype showed up many times. V is TRBV2 and J is TRBJ1-5; possibly TRBD1 for D (5 bases). Between the trimmed V and J ends, which lost 10 bases and 4 bases, there was a span of 17 bases. CDR1 is SNHLY, CDR2 FYNNEI, per germline. The CDR3 contains 14 residues. CDR3 nucleotides: TGTGCCACCGCAACTGAGACAGATAATCAGCCCCAGCATTTT. Protein product: CATATETDNQPQHF.

Note on this clonotype: This may come from a read error, since a much larger clone is one base off. This chain joins TRBV28 and TRBJ2-5; D unclear. Germline values: CDR1 MDHEN, CDR2 SYDVKM. CDR3 size: 12 residues. The CDR3 DNA reads as TGTGCCAGCGCGCCTCCTCGAGAGACCCAGTGCTTC. Amino acid sequence: CASAPPRETQCF.

This chain connects TRBV12-3 or TRBV12-4 to TRBJ1-1, with TRBD1 matching over 9 bases. The trim removed 4 bases at V and 8 bases at J, leaving 2 bases unmatched. The CDR3 is 12 residues long. The CDR3 DNA reads TGTGCCAGCAGTTCCGGGACAGGGGAAGCTTTCTTT. It translates to CASSSGTGEAFF.

As to this clonotype: A much larger clone differs by one base, so this may be a read error. This chain links TRBV7-8 with TRBJ2-2; TRBD1 or TRBD2 may be the D gene (5 bases each). Germline CDR1 is SGHVS and CDR2 is FQNEAQ. The CDR3 contains 13 residues. In DNA, the CDR3 is TGTGCCAGCACCTTGTTCCGGGACGGGGAGCTGTTGTTT. It specifies CASTLFRDGELLF. Supplemented by reference TRBV7-8 and TRBJ2-2, the full variable domain reads GAGVSQSPRYKVAKRGQDVALRCDPISGHVSLFWYQQALGQGPEFLTYFQNEAQLDKSGLPSDRFFAERPEGSVSTLKIQRTQQEDSAVYLCASTLFRDGELLFGEGSRLTVL.

Ten or more counts support this clonotype. The chain couples TRBV7-9 to TRBJ1-1, with D perhaps TRBD1 (6 bases). This CDR3 has 16 residues. The V end lost 5 bases, the J end lost 1 base, and 17 bases lay between the germline ends. Germline V gives CDR1 SEHNR, CDR2 FQNEAQ (reference sequence). The CDR3 loop reads CASSLTGGRRNTEAFF. Written as DNA, the CDR3 is TGTGCCAGCAGCCTCACCGGGGGCAGGCGGAACACTGAAGCTTTCTTT.

This clonotype was picked up many times. This sequence joins TRBV12-3 or TRBV12-4 and TRBJ1-2; 9 bases line up with TRBD1. This CDR3 has 15 residues. The V segment lost 6 bases and the J segment 4 bases; nucleotides outside the gene matches: 9. The CDR3 reads CASSPTGQGTYGYTF. CDR3 in DNA: TGTGCCAGCAGCCCAACGGGACAGGGCACCTATGGCTACACCTTC.

This clonotype was picked up many times. V is TRBV12-5 and J is TRBJ2-5; D may be TRBD1 or TRBD2 (5 bases each). The CDR3 totals 13 residues. V lost 6 bases and J 5 bases, leaving 13 bases between the germline ends. The germline V gene has CDR1 LGHNT and CDR2 FRNRAP. Written as DNA, the CDR3 is TGTGCTAGTGGCTCCGACTGGGGGGAGACCCAGTACTTC. Its translation: CASGSDWGETQYF.

The sample holds many counts of this clonotype. This sequence joins TRBV10-3 and TRBJ1-2; D is unclear. In germline, CDR1 is ENHRY, CDR2 SYGVKD. The CDR3 is 13 residues long. V was trimmed by 6 bases and J by 4 bases, leaving 12 bases between them. In nucleotides, the CDR3 is TGTGCCATCAGACCCCCCAATCGCTATGGCTACACCTTC. Translated, it gives CAIRPPNRYGYTF.

The chain has TRBV6-5 and TRBJ1-1; D is ambiguous. Germline loops: CDR1 MNHEY, CDR2 SVGAGI. The CDR3 contains 15 residues. With 4 bases removed from V and 0 bases from J, the gap between germline ends came to 12 bases. The CDR3, as DNA: TGTGCCAGCAGTTCCCCGGGAGTGATGAACACTGAAGCTTTCTTT. It codes for CASSSPGVMNTEAFF.

The chain employs TRBV15 and TRBJ1-1, with a weak D call TRBD1 (6 bases). The CDR3 is made up of 16 amino acids. The germline V gene has CDR1 LNHNV and CDR2 YYDKDF (reference sequence). The V gene lost 5 bases and the J gene lost 5 bases, with 21 bases spanning the gap. The CDR3 region has the DNA TGTGCCACCAGCCCTAAACACGGGGGCCGGGTGACTGAAGCTTTCTTT. Its protein product is CATSPKHGGRVTEAFF. Complete variable domain (other parts from reference TRBV15 and TRBJ1-1): DAMVIQNPRYQVTQFGKPVTLSCSQTLNHNVMYWYQQKSSQAPKLLFHYYDKDFNNEADTPDNFQSRRPNTSFCFLDIRSPGLGDTAMYLCATSPKHGGRVTEAFFGQGTRLTVV.

This clonotype was observed once. The V call is TRBV14, the J call TRBJ1-2, with a possible D match to TRBD1 (5 bases). The CDR3 is 15 residues long. Trimming took 5 bases from V and 2 from J, leaving 15 bases between them. The germline CDR1 and CDR2 sequences are SGHDN and FVKESK. The CDR3 sequence is CASSKGASLNYGYTF. The CDR3 nucleotides are TGTGCCAGCAGCAAAGGGGCCTCCTTAAACTATGGCTACACCTTC.

As DNA, the CDR3 is TGTGCCAGCAGCGTTAGCGGGGCACAACGAGAGACCCAGTACTTC. This sequence encodes CASSVSGAQRETQYF. The genes are TRBV7-2 and TRBJ2-5; 8 bases map to TRBD2. The trim removed 5 bases at V and 4 bases at J, leaving 9 bases unmatched. In germline, CDR1 is SGHTA, CDR2 FQGNSA. The CDR3 runs 15 residues.

This clonotype appeared a few times. This chain connects TRBV7-9 to TRBJ1-1, with a tentative D call TRBD1 (6 bases). The CDR3 loop spans 15 amino acids. The ends were cut back, 5 bases at V and 3 bases at J, with 16 bases in the middle. Germline lookup yields CDR1 SEHNR and CDR2 FQNEAQ (reference sequence). The CDR3 nucleotides read TGTGCCAGCAGCCCAGTGGGGGGCGCGTACACTGAAGCTTTCTTT. Translation gives CASSPVGGAYTEAFF.